Listed below are T cell receptor beta chains from one sample, sequenced in a study of shared clonotypes between healthy human individuals. Libraries were prepared by immunoSEQ multiplex PCR; TCRdb keeps only in-frame clonotypes and omits some of them. This table has 2 million to 2.5 million clones, approximately 94% appearing once. Sequenced input: naive CD8+ T cells from PBMCs. The source is a man aged 18-30 years in good health. Some clones in this sample may be carry-over from other donors' samples. Both conserved end residues are part of each CDR3. A D gene is named only where the DNA matches it firmly. Some rows have no size entry. The others give once, few or many, or a class for an expanded clone.

v_call	j_call	d_call	clone_size	cdr3_nt	cdr3_aa
TRBV11-2	TRBJ2-4	.	.	TGTGCCAGCGGGGTTGGCCAGCGCAACATTCAGTACTTC	CASGVGQRNIQYF
TRBV7-2	TRBJ2-7	.	.	TGTGCCAGCAGCTTAGGGGGGGACTTGGCCTACGAGCAGTACTTC	CASSLGGDLAYEQYF
TRBV5-6	TRBJ2-5	TRBD2	.	TGTGCCAGCAGCGGGTTCAGGCTAGCGGGAGAGGGGATGGAAGAGACCCAGTACTTC	CASSGFRLAGEGMEETQYF
TRBV5-6	TRBJ2-2	.	.	TGTGCCAGCAGCTGGGGTTGGCGCTCCGGGGAGCTGTTTTTT	CASSWGWRSGELFF
TRBV11-1	TRBJ2-1	TRBD1	.	TGTGCCAGCAGCTTAGCACAGGGGGCGAGGGCTGAGCAGTTCTTC	CASSLAQGARAEQFF
TRBV27	TRBJ2-2	.	few	TGTGCCAGCAGTTTATTAGTCACCGGGGAGCTGTTTTTT	CASSLLVTGELFF
TRBV4-1	TRBJ1-4	.	once	TGCGCCAGCAGCCTCTCCCGTAGGGACCCTGGATGGGAACTGTTTTTT	CASSLSRRDPGWELFF
TRBV27	TRBJ2-1	.	.	TGTGCCAGCAGTTTAAGGGACGCGGCCTACAATGAGCAGTTCTTC	CASSLRDAAYNEQFF
TRBV6-1	TRBJ1-1	.	.	TGTGCCAGCAGTGGGGGCAGTTTCCGCACTGAAGCTTTCTTT	CASSGGSFRTEAFF
TRBV27	TRBJ2-7	.	.	TGTGCCAGCAGTCCCCTCGAGGGATCCTACGAGCAGTACTTC	CASSPLEGSYEQYF
TRBV2	TRBJ2-7	.	once	TGTGCCAGCAGTGAAAGTCTCGGCAGGGGGGACTACGAGCAGTACTTC	CASSESLGRGDYEQYF
TRBV4-2	TRBJ2-5	.	.	TGTGCCAGCAGCCAAGGTGGCCTGGGCGAAGAAGAGACCCAGTACTTC	CASSQGGLGEEETQYF
TRBV6-5	TRBJ2-7	.	.	TGTGCCAGCAGTTACCAGGGCTCCTACGAGCAGTACTTC	CASSYQGSYEQYF
TRBV6-1	TRBJ2-1	.	.	TGTGCCAGCAGTGACAGGGGCCATGAGCAGTTCTTC	CASSDRGHEQFF
TRBV29-1	TRBJ2-7	.	.	TGCAGCGTGGGACACACAAACTACGAGCAGTACTTC	CSVGHTNYEQYF
TRBV19	TRBJ2-7	TRBD1	.	TGTGCCAGTAGTATACGAGGGGGCCACTACGAGCAGTACTTC	CASSIRGGHYEQYF
TRBV27	TRBJ2-7	TRBD2	.	TGTGCCAGCACCCTAAAGCGGGAGGGCCCCTACGAGCAGTACTTC	CASTLKREGPYEQYF
TRBV14	TRBJ2-5	.	.	TGTGCCAGCAGCCAAAAGACGTGGCAGGAGACCCAGTACTTC	CASSQKTWQETQYF
TRBV4-1	TRBJ1-1	.	few	TGCGCCAGCAGCCACACCGGGACAAACACTGAAGCTTTCTTT	CASSHTGTNTEAFF
TRBV4-1	TRBJ2-2	TRBD2	.	TGCGCCAGCAGCCCCGGGACTATGCATACCGGGGAGCTGTTTTTT	CASSPGTMHTGELFF
TRBV25-1	TRBJ2-1	.	.	TGTGCCAGCAGTGACAGTCAAAAACCTTACAATGAGCAGTTCTTC	CASSDSQKPYNEQFF
TRBV19	TRBJ1-1	TRBD1	.	TGTGCCAGTAGTATCCAGACAGGGGGGACTGAAGCTTTCTTT	CASSIQTGGTEAFF
TRBV9	TRBJ2-1	.	.	TGTGCCAGCAGCTCATGGACCTTCAATGAGCAGTTCTTC	CASSSWTFNEQFF
TRBV27	TRBJ2-7	.	.	TGTGCCAGCAGTTTGAAGGGCTCCTACGAGCAGTACTTC	CASSLKGSYEQYF
TRBV19	TRBJ1-4	.	.	TGTGCCAGTAGTATAACGGCAGATTTTAATGAAAAACTGTTTTTT	CASSITADFNEKLFF